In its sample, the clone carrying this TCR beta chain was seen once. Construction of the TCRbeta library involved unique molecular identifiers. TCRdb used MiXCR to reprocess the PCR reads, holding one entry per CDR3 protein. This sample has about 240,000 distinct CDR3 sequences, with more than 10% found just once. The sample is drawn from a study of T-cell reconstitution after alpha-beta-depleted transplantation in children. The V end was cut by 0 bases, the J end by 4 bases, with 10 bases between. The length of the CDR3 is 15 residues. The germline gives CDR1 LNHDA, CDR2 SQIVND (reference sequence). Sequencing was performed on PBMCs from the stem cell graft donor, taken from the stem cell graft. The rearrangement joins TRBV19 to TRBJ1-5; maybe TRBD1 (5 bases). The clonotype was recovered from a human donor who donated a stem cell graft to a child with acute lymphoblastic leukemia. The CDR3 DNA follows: TGTGCCAGTAGTATAGAAGGGACGGGAAATCAGCCCCAGCATTTT. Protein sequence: CASSIEGTGNQPQHF. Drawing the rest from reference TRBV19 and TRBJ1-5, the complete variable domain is DGGITQSPKYLFRKEGQNVTLSCEQNLNHDAMYWYRQDPGQGLRLIYYSQIVNDFQKGDIAEGYSVSREKKESFPLTVTSAQKNPTAFYLCASSIEGTGNQPQHFGDGTRLSIL.